The rows below give T cell receptor beta chains drawn from one sample of a study of technical replicates of blood from a handful of donors. The protocol was immunoSEQ multiplex PCR, while the TCRdb copy is restricted to in-frame clones and leaves out a portion. This repertoire shows 55,000 to 80,000 clones, almost 98% found once; its top ten account for approximately 0.2%. Source material: T cells isolated from PBMCs. Every receptor here comes from a human donor in good health. Both conserved end residues are part of each CDR3. D genes are given only for firm matches. Size values are once, few and many counts, or a class for expanded clones, and some rows have none.

>TRBJ2-3|NA|NA|TRBV13
TGTGCCAGCAGCTTAAACCTCGATCTGGGGCGAGGAACAGATACGCAGTATTTT
CASSLNLDLGRGTDTQYF
>TRBJ2-7|NA|NA|TRBV11-1
TGTGCCCTCTACGAGCAGTACTTC
CALYEQYF
>TRBJ2-3|TRBD1|NA|TRBV27
TGTGCCAGCACAAGCCGGGACAGGGGGGTTGGAGATACGCAGTATTTT
CASTSRDRGVGDTQYF
>TRBJ2-2|TRBD2|once|TRBV5-4
TGTGCCAGCAGCCGTAATAGCGGGAGATTGGCCGGGGAGCTGTTTTTT
CASSRNSGRLAGELFF
>TRBJ1-1|NA|NA|TRBV10-1
TGCGCCAGCAGTGTGGGCAGCTACACTGAAGCTTTCTTT
CASSVGSYTEAFF
>TRBJ2-7|NA|NA|TRBV2
TGTGCCAGCAGTGAAGCGCTTCGAGGTTACGAGCAGTACTTC
CASSEALRGYEQYF
>TRBJ1-1|TRBD1|NA|TRBV10-1
TGCGCCAGCAGTGGGATCCCGGGACAGGGGGGTGAAGCTTTCTTT
CASSGIPGQGGEAFF
>TRBJ2-3|NA|NA|TRBV28
TGTGCCAGCGGCCATACGCAGTATTTT
CASGHTQYF
>TRBJ2-3|TRBD2|NA|TRBV5-1
TGCGCCAGCAGCTTAAGCGGGAGGCCCCCCACAGATACGCAGTATTTT
CASSLSGRPPTDTQYF
>TRBJ2-2|TRBD1|NA|TRBV10-3
TGTGCCATCAGTTGGACAGGGAACACCGGGGAGCTGTTTTTT
CAISWTGNTGELFF
>TRBJ2-1|NA|NA|TRBV4-1
TGCGCCAGCAGCCAAGATGTGGACTATAAGGGTGAGCAGTTCTTC
CASSQDVDYKGEQFF
>TRBJ1-2|NA|NA|TRBV28
TGTGCCAGCAGTTTATTTTTTGCCAGAAGAAACTATGGCTACACCTTC
CASSLFFARRNYGYTF
>TRBJ1-5|TRBD1|NA|TRBV9
TGTGCCAGCAGCTTGACAGGGGCGGGTCAGCCCCAGCATTTT
CASSLTGAGQPQHF
>TRBJ2-7|TRBD1|NA|TRBV6-5
TGTGCCAGCAGTTTAACAGGGGACGAGCAGTACTTC
CASSLTGDEQYF
>TRBJ1-1|NA|NA|TRBV7-2
TGTGCCAGCTCACAACAGGGTGGGCTGACTGAAGCTTTCTTT
CASSQQGGLTEAFF
>TRBJ2-1|TRBD1|NA|TRBV6-1
TGTGCCAGCAGTCCTAGGACAGGGGGTGATGAGCAGTTCTTC
CASSPRTGGDEQFF
>TRBJ2-1|TRBD2|NA|TRBV6-4
TGTGCCAGCAGTGTAGCGGGGGTATCCTACAATGAGCAGTTCTTC
CASSVAGVSYNEQFF
>TRBJ2-7|TRBD2|NA|TRBV2
TGTGCCAGCCTGTGGACTAGCGGGTTATACGAGCAGTACTTC
CASLWTSGLYEQYF
>TRBJ2-2|TRBD2|NA|TRBV4-1
TGCGCCAGCAGCGGACGACTAAGCGGGAGAAGCACCGGGGAGCTGTTTTTT
CASSGRLSGRSTGELFF
>TRBJ2-7|NA|NA|TRBV4-1
TGCGCCAGCAGCCGTCGGTGGACAGTGGCCTACGAGCAGTACTTC
CASSRRWTVAYEQYF
>TRBJ2-2|TRBD2|NA|TRBV6-1
TGTGCCAGCAGTGAGCTAGCGGGGGGGCAAACCGGGGAGCTGTTTTTT
CASSELAGGQTGELFF
>TRBJ1-1|NA|NA|TRBV28
TGTGCCAGCAGATTTACAGCGAACACTGAAGCTTTCTTT
CASRFTANTEAFF
>TRBJ2-5|TRBD1|NA|TRBV5-1
TGCGCCAGCAGCCCACAGGGGTTGCAAGAGACCCAGTACTTC
CASSPQGLQETQYF
>TRBJ1-4|TRBD1|NA|TRBV11-2
TGTGCCAGCACCCCGGGACAGGGGGCAACTAATGAAAAACTGTTTTTT
CASTPGQGATNEKLFF
>TRBJ1-5|NA|NA|TRBV5-1
TGCGCCAGCAGCTTGTTTCGGGAGACTGGTAGCAATCAGCCCCAGCATTTT
CASSLFRETGSNQPQHF
>TRBJ2-1|NA|NA|TRBV5-1
TGCGCCAGCAGCCCGGGGACTCAAGTCTACAATGAGCAGTTCTTC
CASSPGTQVYNEQFF
>TRBJ1-2|NA|NA|TRBV28
TGTGCCAGCAGCCTGGACTTGTATGGCTACACCTTC
CASSLDLYGYTF
>TRBJ2-1|TRBD2|NA|TRBV6-4
TGTGCCAGCAGTGACTTGACTAGCGGGGGGAATGAGCAGTTCTTC
CASSDLTSGGNEQFF
>TRBJ1-2|NA|NA|TRBV30
TGTGCCTGGAGCAGGGTTGGCTATGGCTACACCTTC
CAWSRVGYGYTF
>TRBJ2-2|TRBD2|NA|TRBV10-3
TGTGCCATCAGTGGCGGGGGGGCCGTCGGGGAGCTGTTTTTT
CAISGGGAVGELFF
>TRBJ2-7|NA|NA|TRBV18
TGTGCCAGCTCACCGGCCGTTTTCTACGAGCAGTACTTC
CASSPAVFYEQYF
>TRBJ2-7|NA|NA|TRBV12-5
TGTGCTAGTGGTTATACAAGCGGCGAGCAGTACTTC
CASGYTSGEQYF
>TRBJ1-1|TRBD1|NA|TRBV29-1
TGCAGCGTTAGAACAAACAGCAGGGGGGCGGGCACTGAAGCTTTCTTT
CSVRTNSRGAGTEAFF
>TRBJ2-5|TRBD2|few|TRBV29-1
TGCAGCGTCCCGGGACTAGCGGGCCAAGAGACCCAGTACTTC
CSVPGLAGQETQYF
>TRBJ2-2|TRBD2|NA|TRBV12-5
TGTGCTAGTGGTTTGTTACTTCGACTAGCCCGGGACACCGGGGAGCTGTTTTTT
CASGLLLRLARDTGELFF
>TRBJ1-1|TRBD1|NA|TRBV7-9
TGTGCCAGCAGCCAATTACCCAGGGGGCCAGAAGAAATGAACACTGAAGCTTTCTTT
CASSQLPRGPEEMNTEAFF
>TRBJ2-3|TRBD2|NA|TRBV6-1
TGTGCCAGCAGTGGAGGAAGACTAGCGGGAGCGGTGGATACGCAGTATTTT
CASSGGRLAGAVDTQYF
>TRBJ1-5|NA|NA|TRBV4-1
TGCGCCAGCAGCCAAGGGGGAGCGGGGACGTGGCAGCCCCAGCATTTT
CASSQGGAGTWQPQHF
>TRBJ2-1|TRBD2|NA|TRBV5-8
TGTGCCAGCAGCCCCGATGGGACTAGCGGGGGTGGGGATGAGCAGTTCTTC
CASSPDGTSGGGDEQFF
>TRBJ1-2|NA|NA|TRBV13
TGTGCCAGCAGCTTAGAACAGTCTAACCCTAACTATGGCTACACCTTC
CASSLEQSNPNYGYTF
>TRBJ2-3|TRBD2|NA|TRBV6-1
TGTGCCAGCAGTGAAAATCGGGGGGCAGATACGCAGTATTTT
CASSENRGADTQYF
>TRBJ2-2|TRBD2|NA|TRBV6-6
TGTGCCAGCAACCCGGACGGGGGGGACACCGGGGAGCTGTTTTTT
CASNPDGGDTGELFF
>TRBJ2-7|TRBD1|NA|TRBV5-1
TGCGCCAGCAGCTTACAGGGGTCCGAGCAGTACTTC
CASSLQGSEQYF
>TRBJ1-2|NA|NA|TRBV30
TGTGCCTGGAGTCCCACAGGATCCTATGGCTACACCTTC
CAWSPTGSYGYTF
>TRBJ2-7|NA|NA|TRBV6-5
TGTGCCAGCAGTTACTCGAGAGGCAAACCCTACGAGCAGTACTTC
CASSYSRGKPYEQYF
>TRBJ2-5|NA|NA|TRBV13
TGTGCCAGCAGCTTAGGGTGGAGCCCTAACCAAGAGACCCAGTACTTC
CASSLGWSPNQETQYF
>TRBJ2-1|TRBD2|once|TRBV18
TGTGCCAGCTCACCACCGAATGCGGGGGGAATGAACAATGAGCAGTTCTTC
CASSPPNAGGMNNEQFF
>TRBJ1-2|NA|NA|TRBV6-1
TGTGCCAGCAGTGAGGCGTACCAGGGGCTAGGCGACTACACCTTC
CASSEAYQGLGDYTF
>TRBJ1-5|TRBD1|NA|TRBV5-1
TGCGCCAGCAGCACGGGGACAGGGAGACAGCCCCAGCATTTT
CASSTGTGRQPQHF
>TRBJ2-1|TRBD2|NA|TRBV6-1
TGTGCCAGCAGTGAGGGTAGCGGGAGCGATTACAATGAGCAGTTCTTC
CASSEGSGSDYNEQFF